This entry features one T cell receptor (beta chain) sequence. Generated by immunoSEQ multiplex PCR, the TCRdb table keeps only in-frame clones and is missing some. The table lists roughly 120,000 clones, roughly 90% of them singletons. CDR3 length: 16 residues. V lost 7 bases and J 2 bases, leaving 20 bases between the germline ends. Germline CDR1 is SGHVS and CDR2 is FQNEAQ. The record originates from a study of T cell responses to AZD1222 COVID-19 vaccine. J is TRBJ1-2 and V is TRBV7-8, with D hard to call. The starting material was peripheral blood, obtained on day 0 of AZD1222 vaccination. This sequence originates from an adult in good health. CDR3 amino acids: CASNLLQFGANYGYTF. CDR3 in DNA: TGTGCCAGCAACCTACTACAGTTCGGCGCGAACTATGGCTACACCTTC.